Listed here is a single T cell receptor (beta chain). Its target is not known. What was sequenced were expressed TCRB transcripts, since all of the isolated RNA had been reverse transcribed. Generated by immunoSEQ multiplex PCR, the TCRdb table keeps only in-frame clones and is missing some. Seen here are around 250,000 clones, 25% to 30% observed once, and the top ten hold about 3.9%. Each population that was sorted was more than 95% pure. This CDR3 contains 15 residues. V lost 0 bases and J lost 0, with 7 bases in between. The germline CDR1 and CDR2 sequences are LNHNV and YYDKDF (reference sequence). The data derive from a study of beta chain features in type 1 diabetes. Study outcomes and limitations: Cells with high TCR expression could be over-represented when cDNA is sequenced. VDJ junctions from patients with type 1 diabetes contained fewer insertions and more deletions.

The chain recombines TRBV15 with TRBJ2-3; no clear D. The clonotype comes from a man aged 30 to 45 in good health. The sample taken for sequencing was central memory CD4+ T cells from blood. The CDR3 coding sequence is TGTGCCACCAGCAGAGATCAACAGAGCACAGATACGCAGTATTTT. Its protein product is CATSRDQQSTDTQYF.